There are a few counts of the clone carrying this TCR beta chain. Its antigen remains unknown. Repertoires were generated with immunoSEQ multiplex PCR, while TCRdb's copy carries only in-frame clones and drops some. Among roughly 130,000 clones listed, 88% were seen once. Time point of the sample: blood 2 weeks post-SBRT. Treatment described: 15 Gy SBRT to primary tumor, nephrectomy 4 weeks later. Serial blood draws occurred at baseline and 2 and 4 weeks post-SBRT. This renal cell carcinoma was of the clear cell type. The germline V gene has CDR1 MRHNA and CDR2 SNTAGT. CDR3 length: 14 amino acids. The V end lost 7 bases, the J end lost 7 bases, and 16 bases lay between the germline ends. This sample is part of a study of radiation and T cells in renal cell carcinoma. Study-level information: Nephrectomy followed 15 Gy stereotactic body radiation by 4 weeks. Study observations and caveats: From baseline, blood top tumor clonotypes peaked at 2 weeks post-radiation.

The chain recombines TRBV6-4 with TRBJ2-2, with a tentative D call TRBD2 (5 bases). Sequenced here: blood, sampled from a patient whose treatment included radiotherapy and nephrectomy. The receptor was isolated from a woman aged 70-85 years with renal cell carcinoma. CDR3 loop: CASTRTDEGGELFF. The DNA for the CDR3 is TGTGCCAGCACCAGAACCGACGAGGGCGGGGAGCTGTTTTTT.